The entry below gives a single TCR beta chain sequence along with its context. Its antigen is as yet unknown. The data are from a study of T cells in Graves' hyperthyroidism and ophthalmopathy. Study conclusions and caveats: The model forecast ophthalmopathy, anticipating it by a median approximately 7 months before onset. Among thyroid clonotypes expanded above 0.001, most also appeared in blood.

RNA transcripts gave rise to amplified TCR beta CDR3 regions. A first-round RT-PCR of the TCR CDR3 used the HTBI primer set. In TCRdb, the multiplex PCR reads were re-called with MiXCR into one record per CDR3 protein. The sample consists of under 750,000 distinct CDR3 sequences, about 17% of them appearing once. The receptor's source is a woman aged 45 to 65 with Graves' hyperthyroidism that later progressed to Graves' ophthalmopathy. The sequenced sample consisted of blood.

Here the CDR3 DNA reads TGCGCCAGCAGCCAGGGGACACTAAATCAGCCCCAGCATTTT. It encodes CASSQGTLNQPQHF. The chain carries TRBV4-1 and TRBJ1-5; D perhaps matches TRBD1 (6 bases). CDR3 length equals 14 residues. V lost 3 bases and J 4 bases, leaving 10 bases between the germline ends. The germline gives CDR1 MGHRA, CDR2 YSYEKL.